A single sample is the source of the 17 T cell receptor beta chains below, sequenced in a study of tissue T cells after allogeneic stem cell transplantation. Assay used: immunoSEQ multiplex PCR; TCRdb lists only in-frame clones, some missing. The data show around 50,000 clones, around 72% seen once. The sequenced sample consisted of sorted cells pooled from one or two spleens. The receptors shown here come from a pool of C57BL/6 mice in good health.

This clone was found a few times. Gene names follow the mouse nomenclature. Read data end 1 residue before the CDR3 end; the end is taken from the germline J gene. The genes are TRBV3 and TRBJ2-7, with 7 bases matching TRBD1. Germline CDR1 is SNHLY and CDR2 is FYNGKV (reference sequence). The CDR3 has 14 residues. V lost 2 bases to trimming and J lost 1 base; unmatched junction nucleotides: 2. The DNA read from the CDR3 is TGTGCCAGCAGCTTATTGACAGGGTCCTATGAACAGTAC. This encodes CASSLLTGSYEQY. The whole CDR3 reads CASSLLTGSYEQYF.

With respect to this clone: Gene names follow the mouse nomenclature. Read coverage stops 1 residue before the CDR3 terminus; the germline J gene supplies the remainder. The V call is TRBV4, the J call TRBJ1-1, with D possibly being TRBD1 (5 bases). Germline-derived CDR1 and CDR2 are LGHDT and YNNKQL (reference sequence). Trimming took 5 bases from V and 11 from J, leaving 9 bases between them. The CDR3 totals 10 residues. The sequenced part of the CDR3 DNA is TGTGCCAGCAGCCACAGGACCGTCTTC. Translating it yields CASSHRTVF. The whole CDR3 is CASSHRTVFF. The full variable domain, in which reference TRBV4 and TRBJ1-1 provide the parts outside the CDR3, is ETAVFQTPNYHVTQVGNEVSFNCKQTLGHDTMYWYKQDSKKLLKIMFSYNNKQLIVNETVPRRFSPQSSDKAHLNLRIKSVEPEDSAVYLCASSHRTVFFGKGTRLTVV.

Details on this clone: Gene names and germline refer to mouse. The read is 1 residue too short to cover the CDR3 end, so that end is filled in from the germline J gene. V gene TRBV31 combines with J gene TRBJ2-5; D may match TRBD1 or TRBD2 (6 bases each). The V gene lost 4 bases and the J gene lost 2 bases, with 10 bases spanning the gap. The CDR3 totals 13 residues. Germline V gene lookup returns CDR1 GKSSPN and CDR2 SITVG. The CDR3 protein is CAWTGGGQDTQYF. CDR3 DNA (partial): TGTGCCTGGACCGGGGGCGGCCAAGACACCCAGTAC.

About this clone itself: Gene and germline names: mouse. From the germline J gene comes the end of the CDR3, since the read stops 1 residue before it. The chain employs TRBV16 and TRBJ1-2; TRBD1 is a possible D gene (6 bases). The CDR3 is 15 amino acids. V was shortened by 0 bases and J by 3 bases, with 11 bases between the two germline ends. The germline CDR1 and CDR2 sequences are SGHSA and FRNQAP. The CDR3 DNA, read in part, is TGTGCAAGCAGCTTAGAGGGGGGCTGGGACTCCGACTACACC. Its protein product is CASSLEGGWDSDYT. The entire CDR3 sequence reads CASSLEGGWDSDYTF.

Regarding this clone: Germline and genes here are mouse. Read data end 1 residue before the CDR3 end; the end is taken from the germline J gene. The chain has TRBV15 and TRBJ2-4, with D maybe TRBD1 (6 bases). V was pared by 3 bases and J by 5 bases, with 9 bases between. This CDR3 comprises 13 residues. Germline CDR1 reads SGHND; CDR2 reads FRSKSL. The chain's CDR3 is CASSFRDINTLYF. The sequenced CDR3 bases are TGTGCCAGCAGTTTCCGGGACATAAACACCTTGTAC.

In regard to this clone: Germline and genes here are mouse. Coverage ceases 1 residue before the CDR3 finishes, and the germline J gene fills in the end. J is TRBJ2-3 and V is TRBV5, with D perhaps TRBD2 (7 bases). CDR1 and CDR2 from the germline V gene are LGHNA and YNLKQL (reference sequence). Trimming took 2 bases from V and 4 from J, leaving 13 bases between them. The CDR3 covers 15 residues. The sequenced part of the CDR3 DNA is TGTGCCAGCAGCCAAAGACCCTGGGGGCCAGAAACGCTGTAT. It translates to CASSQRPWGPETLY. The entire CDR3 sequence reads CASSQRPWGPETLYF.

With regard to this clone: Gene names and germline refer to mouse. Sequencing ends 1 residue short of the CDR3 end; the germline J gene provides the rest. The chain recombines TRBV3 with TRBJ2-7; no clear D gene. This CDR3 region has 12 residues. CDR1 is SNHLY, CDR2 FYNGKV, per germline (reference sequence). Trimming stripped 1 base from V and 4 bases from J, with 5 bases between. The covered CDR3 bases are TGTGCCAGCAGCTTAGTGAATTATGAACAGTAC. Translation: CASSLVNYEQY. The full CDR3 sequence reads CASSLVNYEQYF.

With respect to this clone: Each gene name is a mouse one. The read comes to an end 1 residue before the CDR3 does, leaving the germline J gene to fill in the end. J is TRBJ2-1 and V is TRBV13-2; 7 bases match TRBD1. V dropped 2 bases and J dropped 3; count of bases not matched to a gene: 2. This CDR3 spans 14 amino acids. Germline V gene lookup returns CDR1 NNHNN and CDR2 SYGAGS (reference sequence). CDR3 bases read: TGTGCCAGCGGTGACACAGGGGTCTATGCTGAGCAGTTC. This encodes CASGDTGVYAEQF. The full CDR3 sequence reads CASGDTGVYAEQFF.

Note on this clone: Genes here carry mouse names. The sequenced fragment ends 1 residue before the CDR3 boundary, so the rest is inferred from the germline J gene. This chain connects TRBV2 to TRBJ2-1; D is ambiguous. V was cut by 3 bases and J by 3 bases, with 9 bases left in between. Per germline, CDR1 LGHNA and CDR2 YSYQKL. This CDR3 spans 14 amino acids. Partial CDR3 DNA: TGTGCCAGCAGCCATCCGGGAGCCTATGCTGAGCAGTTC. Its protein product is CASSHPGAYAEQF. In full, the CDR3 is CASSHPGAYAEQFF.

On this clone itself: Genes and germline are mouse. The CDR3 is cut off 1 residue early in the read; its end comes from the germline J gene. The rearrangement links TRBV26 to TRBJ1-1, with D possibly matching TRBD1 (5 bases). The germline CDR1 and CDR2 sequences are KGHPV and FQNQEV (reference sequence). V lost 2 bases and J lost 4, with 5 bases in between. The CDR3 totals 12 residues. The CDR3 reads CASSLQGTEVFF. CDR3 bases read: TGTGCCAGCAGTCTGCAGGGCACAGAAGTCTTC.

The table lists this clone with a few counts. Germline and genes: mouse. From the germline J gene comes the end of the CDR3, since the read stops 1 residue before it. The chain carries TRBV13-2 and TRBJ2-7; D remains unclear. The V gene lost 2 bases and the J gene lost 4 bases, with 4 bases spanning the gap. This CDR3 is 11 amino acids long. From germline, CDR1 is NNHNN and CDR2 SYGAGS (reference sequence). CDR3 DNA (partial): TGTGCCAGCGGTGACCAATATGAACAGTAC. Encoded protein: CASGDQYEQY. The whole CDR3 sequence is CASGDQYEQYF.

Note on this clone: The genes are named according to mouse. Sequencing ends 1 residue short of the CDR3 end; the germline J gene provides the rest. The chain links TRBV5 to TRBJ1-3, with D tentatively TRBD1 (6 bases). This CDR3 comprises 14 residues. The V and J ends lost 3 bases and 0 bases respectively, with 6 bases between them. Germline V gives CDR1 LGHNA, CDR2 YNLKQL (reference sequence). This CDR3 reads CASSQTGSGNTLYF. CDR3 bases read: TGTGCCAGCAGCCAGACAGGTTCTGGAAATACGCTCTAT.

Details on this clone: Mouse gene names apply. The read ends 1 residue before the CDR3 terminus; that terminus is restored from the germline J gene. Other DNA sequences of this sample code for an identical CDR3. This chain links TRBV16 with TRBJ1-1; D unclear. Trimming took 1 base from V and 1 from J, leaving 4 bases between them. From germline, CDR1 is SGHSA and CDR2 FRNQAP. The CDR3 loop spans 13 amino acids. Incomplete CDR3 DNA: TGTGCAAGCAGCTTAGCGGGGAACACAGAAGTCTTC. Amino acids: CASSLAGNTEVF. The complete CDR3 protein is CASSLAGNTEVFF.

As to this clone: Genes and germline are mouse. The read falls 1 residue short of the CDR3 end, and the missing part is taken from the germline J gene. V gene TRBV23 combines with J gene TRBJ1-6; the table calls TRBD1, which could not be checked here. TRBJ1-6 has ORF status, its function being uncertain. The CDR3 has 14 amino acids. Germline V CDR1 and CDR2: KGHTA, FQNQQP. CDR3 DNA, as far as it was read: TGCTCCAGCAGAGGGACAGGGTCGAATTCGCCCCTCTAC. Translating it yields CSSRGTGSNSPLY. The full-length CDR3 reads as CSSRGTGSNSPLYF.

A remark on this clone: Gene and germline names: mouse. Coverage ceases 1 residue before the CDR3 finishes, and the germline J gene fills in the end. This sample also contains other DNA sequences that code for the same CDR3. V and J are TRBV12-1 and TRBJ1-4; possibly TRBD1 for D (5 bases). The V gene lost 0 bases and the J gene lost 1 base, with 5 bases spanning the gap. There are 14 residues in the CDR3. Germline V gene lookup returns CDR1 SGHSN and CDR2 HYEKVE. The sequenced part of the CDR3 DNA is TGTGCCAGCTCTCTCCAGGGTTCCAACGAAAGATTATTT. Translated: CASSLQGSNERLF. In full, the CDR3 reads CASSLQGSNERLFF.

About this clone itself: Mouse gene names apply. The read comes to an end 1 residue before the CDR3 does, leaving the germline J gene to fill in the end. The J gene is TRBJ2-4, the V gene TRBV13-2; 8 bases map to TRBD2. The CDR3 is 14 residues long. The V gene end was trimmed by 1 base and the J gene end by 4 bases; junction bases not matched to a gene: 2. Germline V gene lookup returns CDR1 NNHNN and CDR2 SYGAGS (reference sequence). The CDR3 protein is CASGDQLGENTLYF. The sequenced CDR3 bases are TGTGCCAGCGGTGATCAACTGGGGGAAAACACCTTGTAC.

On this clone: Gene names follow the mouse nomenclature. The read terminates 1 residue ahead of where the CDR3 ends, so the germline J gene completes it. The chain uses TRBV24 and TRBJ1-5, with 8 nucleotides matching TRBD1. The germline CDR1 and CDR2 sequences are KGHTA and FRNEEI. V lost 6 bases and J lost 7; bases outside the gene matches: 2. This CDR3 is built from 12 residues. This CDR3 reads CASRGTGQAPLF. The CDR3 DNA, read in part, is TGTGCCAGCAGGGGGACAGGACAGGCTCCGCTT.